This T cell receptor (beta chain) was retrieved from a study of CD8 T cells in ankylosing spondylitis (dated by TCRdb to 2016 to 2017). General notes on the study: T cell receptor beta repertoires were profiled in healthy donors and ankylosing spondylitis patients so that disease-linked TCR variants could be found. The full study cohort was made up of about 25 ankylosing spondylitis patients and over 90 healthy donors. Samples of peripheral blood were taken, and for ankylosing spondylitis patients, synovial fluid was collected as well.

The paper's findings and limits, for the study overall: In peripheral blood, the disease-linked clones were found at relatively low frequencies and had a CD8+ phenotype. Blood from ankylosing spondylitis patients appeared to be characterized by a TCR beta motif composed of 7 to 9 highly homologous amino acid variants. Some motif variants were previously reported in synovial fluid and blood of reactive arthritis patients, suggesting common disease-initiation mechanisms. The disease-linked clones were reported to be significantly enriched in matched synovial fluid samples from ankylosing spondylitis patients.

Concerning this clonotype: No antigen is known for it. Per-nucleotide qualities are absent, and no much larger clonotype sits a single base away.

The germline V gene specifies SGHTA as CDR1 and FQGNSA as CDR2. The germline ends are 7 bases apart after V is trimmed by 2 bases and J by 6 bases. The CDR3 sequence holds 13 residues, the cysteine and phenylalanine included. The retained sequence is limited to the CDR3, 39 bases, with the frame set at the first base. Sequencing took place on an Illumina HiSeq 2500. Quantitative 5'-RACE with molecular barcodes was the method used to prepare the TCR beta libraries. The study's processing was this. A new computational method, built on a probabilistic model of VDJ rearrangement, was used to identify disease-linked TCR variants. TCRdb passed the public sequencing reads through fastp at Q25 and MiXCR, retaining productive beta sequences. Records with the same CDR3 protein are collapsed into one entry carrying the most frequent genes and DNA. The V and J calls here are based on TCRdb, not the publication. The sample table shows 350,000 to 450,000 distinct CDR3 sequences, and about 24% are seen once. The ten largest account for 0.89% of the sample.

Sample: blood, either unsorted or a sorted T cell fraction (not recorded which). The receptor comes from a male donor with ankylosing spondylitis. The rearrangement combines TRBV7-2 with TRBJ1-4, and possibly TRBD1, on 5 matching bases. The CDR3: CASSLSRDEKLFF. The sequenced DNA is TGTGCCAGCAGCTTAAGCAGGGATGAAAAACTGTTTTTT. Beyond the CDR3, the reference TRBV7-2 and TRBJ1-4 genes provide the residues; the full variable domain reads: GAGVSQSPSNKVTEKGKDVELRCDPISGHTALYWYRQSLGQGLEFLIYFQGNSAPDKSGLPSDRFSAERTGGSVSTLTIQRTQQEDSAVYLCASSLSRDEKLFFGSGTQLSVL.